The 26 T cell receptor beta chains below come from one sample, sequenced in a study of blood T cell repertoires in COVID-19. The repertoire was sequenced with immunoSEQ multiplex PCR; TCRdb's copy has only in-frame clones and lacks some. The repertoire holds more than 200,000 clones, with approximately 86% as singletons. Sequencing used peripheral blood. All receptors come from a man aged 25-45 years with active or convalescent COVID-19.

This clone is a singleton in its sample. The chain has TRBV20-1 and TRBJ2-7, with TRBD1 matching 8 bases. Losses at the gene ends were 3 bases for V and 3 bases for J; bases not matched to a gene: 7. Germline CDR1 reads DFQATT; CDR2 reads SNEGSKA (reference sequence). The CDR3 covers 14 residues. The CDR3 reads CSASQPTGVYEQYF. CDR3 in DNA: TGCAGTGCTAGTCAACCGACAGGGGTCTACGAGCAGTACTTC.

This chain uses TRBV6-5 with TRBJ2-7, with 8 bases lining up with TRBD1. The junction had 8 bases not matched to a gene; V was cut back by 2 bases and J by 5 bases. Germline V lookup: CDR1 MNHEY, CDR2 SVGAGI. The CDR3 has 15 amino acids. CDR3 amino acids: CASSYPGPGGDEQYF. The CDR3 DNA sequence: TGTGCCAGCAGTTACCCAGGACCAGGGGGCGACGAGCAGTACTTC.

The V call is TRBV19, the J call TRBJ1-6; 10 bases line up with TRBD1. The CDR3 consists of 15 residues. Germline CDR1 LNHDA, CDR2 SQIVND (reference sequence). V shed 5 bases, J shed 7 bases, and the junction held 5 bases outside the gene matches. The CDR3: CASSEVGQGNSPLHF. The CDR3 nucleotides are TGTGCCAGTAGTGAAGTGGGACAGGGGAATTCACCCCTCCACTTT.

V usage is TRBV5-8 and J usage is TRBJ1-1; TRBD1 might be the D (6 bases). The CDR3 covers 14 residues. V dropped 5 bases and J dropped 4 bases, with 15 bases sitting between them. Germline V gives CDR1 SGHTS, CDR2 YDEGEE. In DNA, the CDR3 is TGTGCCAGCAGTATATACAGGGATTTCACTGAAGCTTTCTTT. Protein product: CASSIYRDFTEAFF.

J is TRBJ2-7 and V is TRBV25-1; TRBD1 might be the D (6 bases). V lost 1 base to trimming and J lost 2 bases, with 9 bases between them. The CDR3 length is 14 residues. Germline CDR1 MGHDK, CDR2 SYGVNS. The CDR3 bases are TGTGCCAGCAGTGAATTAGGGGGAACCTACGAGCAGTACTTC. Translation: CASSELGGTYEQYF.

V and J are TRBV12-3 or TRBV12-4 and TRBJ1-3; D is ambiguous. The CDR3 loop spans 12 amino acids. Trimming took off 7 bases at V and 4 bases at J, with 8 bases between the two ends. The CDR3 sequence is CASNFGGNTIYF. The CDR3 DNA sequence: TGTGCCAGCAATTTTGGCGGAAACACCATATATTTT.

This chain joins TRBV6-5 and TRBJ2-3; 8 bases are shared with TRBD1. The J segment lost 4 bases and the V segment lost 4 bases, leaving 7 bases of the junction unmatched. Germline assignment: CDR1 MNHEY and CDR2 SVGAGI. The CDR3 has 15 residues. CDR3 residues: CASSSQTGDADTQYF. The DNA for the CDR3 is TGTGCCAGCAGTTCCCAGACAGGGGATGCAGATACGCAGTATTTT.

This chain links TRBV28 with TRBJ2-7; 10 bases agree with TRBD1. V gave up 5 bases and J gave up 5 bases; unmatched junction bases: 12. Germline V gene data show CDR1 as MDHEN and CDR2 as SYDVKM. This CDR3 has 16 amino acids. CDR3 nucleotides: TGTGCCAGCAGTCTCGGTTCCGGGACAGGGGCCCACGAGCAGTACTTC. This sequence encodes CASSLGSGTGAHEQYF.

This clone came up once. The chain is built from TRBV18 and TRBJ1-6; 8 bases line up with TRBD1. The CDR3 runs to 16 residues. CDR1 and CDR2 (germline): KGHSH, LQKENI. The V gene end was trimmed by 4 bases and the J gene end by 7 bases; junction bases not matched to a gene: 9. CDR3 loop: CASSHSPGTGNSPLHF. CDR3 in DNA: TGTGCCAGCTCACACTCACCCGGGACAGGAAATTCACCCCTCCACTTT.

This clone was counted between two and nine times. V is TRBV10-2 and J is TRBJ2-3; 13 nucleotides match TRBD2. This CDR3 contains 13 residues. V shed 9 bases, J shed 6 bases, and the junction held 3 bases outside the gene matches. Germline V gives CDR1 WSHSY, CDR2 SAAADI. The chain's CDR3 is CASLTSGGDTQYF. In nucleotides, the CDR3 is TGCGCCAGTTTGACTAGCGGGGGGGATACGCAGTATTTT.

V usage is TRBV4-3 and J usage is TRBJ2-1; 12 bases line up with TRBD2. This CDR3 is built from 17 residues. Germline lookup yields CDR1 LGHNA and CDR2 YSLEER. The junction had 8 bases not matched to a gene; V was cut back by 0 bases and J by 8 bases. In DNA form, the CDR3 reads TGCGCCAGCAGCCAAGAACCTAGCGGGGGGGCCTATGATGAGCAGTTCTTC. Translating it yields CASSQEPSGGAYDEQFF.

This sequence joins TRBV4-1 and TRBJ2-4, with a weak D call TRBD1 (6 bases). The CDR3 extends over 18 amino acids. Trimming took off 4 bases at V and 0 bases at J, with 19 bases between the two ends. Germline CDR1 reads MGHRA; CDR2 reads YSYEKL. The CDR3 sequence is CASSPVYDRYLAKNIQYF. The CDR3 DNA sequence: TGCGCCAGCAGCCCAGTATATGACAGGTACCTAGCCAAAAACATTCAGTACTTC.

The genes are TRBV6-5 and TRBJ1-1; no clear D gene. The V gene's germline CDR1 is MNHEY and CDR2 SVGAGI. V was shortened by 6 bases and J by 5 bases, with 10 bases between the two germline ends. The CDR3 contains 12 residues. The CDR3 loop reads CASRKLYTEAFF. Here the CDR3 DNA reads TGTGCCAGCAGGAAACTATATACTGAAGCTTTCTTT.

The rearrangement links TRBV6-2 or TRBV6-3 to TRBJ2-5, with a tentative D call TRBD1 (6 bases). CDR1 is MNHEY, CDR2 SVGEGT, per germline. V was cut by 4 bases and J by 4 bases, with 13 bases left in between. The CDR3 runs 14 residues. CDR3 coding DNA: TGTGCCAGCAGTTTCCTGGACAGACGAGAGACCCAGTACTTC. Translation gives CASSFLDRRETQYF.

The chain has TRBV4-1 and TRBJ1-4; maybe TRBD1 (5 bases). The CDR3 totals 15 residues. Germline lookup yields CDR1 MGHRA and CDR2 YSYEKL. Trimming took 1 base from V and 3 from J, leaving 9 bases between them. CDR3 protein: CASSQVAGANEKLFF. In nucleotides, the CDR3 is TGCGCCAGCAGCCAAGTAGCGGGGGCTAATGAAAAACTGTTTTTT.

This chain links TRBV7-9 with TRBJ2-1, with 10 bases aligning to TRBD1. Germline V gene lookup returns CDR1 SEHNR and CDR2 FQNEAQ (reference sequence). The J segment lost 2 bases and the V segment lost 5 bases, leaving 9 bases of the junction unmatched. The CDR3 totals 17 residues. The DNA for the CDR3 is TGTGCCAGCAGCCCAGGCTTGGACAGGGGGGCCTACAATGAGCAGTTCTTC. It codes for CASSPGLDRGAYNEQFF.

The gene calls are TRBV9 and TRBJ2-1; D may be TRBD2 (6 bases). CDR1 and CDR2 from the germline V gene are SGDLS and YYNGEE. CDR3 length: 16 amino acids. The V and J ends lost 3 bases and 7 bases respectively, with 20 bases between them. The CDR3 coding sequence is TGTGCCAGCAGCGCCTGGGACTCTCTGCGGTCGAATGAGCAGTTCTTC. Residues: CASSAWDSLRSNEQFF.

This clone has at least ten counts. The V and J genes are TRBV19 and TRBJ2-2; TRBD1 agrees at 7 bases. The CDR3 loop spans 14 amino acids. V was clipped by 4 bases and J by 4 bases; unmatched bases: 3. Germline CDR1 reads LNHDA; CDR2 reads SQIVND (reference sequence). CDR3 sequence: CASSKGAGTGELFF. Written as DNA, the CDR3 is TGTGCCAGTAGTAAGGGGGCCGGCACCGGGGAGCTGTTTTTT.

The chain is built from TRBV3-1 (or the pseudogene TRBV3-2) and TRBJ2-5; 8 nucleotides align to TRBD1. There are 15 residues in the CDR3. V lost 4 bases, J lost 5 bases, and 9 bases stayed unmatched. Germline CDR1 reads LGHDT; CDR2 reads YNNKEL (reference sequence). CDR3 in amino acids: CASSPLDRDGETQYF. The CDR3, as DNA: TGTGCCAGCAGCCCCCTGGACAGGGATGGGGAGACCCAGTACTTC.

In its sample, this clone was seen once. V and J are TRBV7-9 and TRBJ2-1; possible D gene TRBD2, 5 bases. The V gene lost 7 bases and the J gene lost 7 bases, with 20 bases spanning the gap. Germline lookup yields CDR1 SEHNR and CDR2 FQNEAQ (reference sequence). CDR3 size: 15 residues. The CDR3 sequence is CASTPSPEGLNEQFF. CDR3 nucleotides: TGTGCCAGCACCCCCAGCCCAGAGGGTTTGAATGAGCAGTTCTTC.

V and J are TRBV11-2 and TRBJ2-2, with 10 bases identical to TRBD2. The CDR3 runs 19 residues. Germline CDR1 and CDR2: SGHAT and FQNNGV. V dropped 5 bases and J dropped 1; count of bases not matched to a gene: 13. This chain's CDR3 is CASSLIRASGGVNTGELFF. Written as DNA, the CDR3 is TGTGCCAGCAGCCTCATTCGGGCTAGCGGGGGCGTGAACACCGGGGAGCTGTTTTTT.

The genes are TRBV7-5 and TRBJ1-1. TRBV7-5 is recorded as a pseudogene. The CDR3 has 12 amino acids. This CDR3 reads CAITPSRTEAFF. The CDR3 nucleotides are TGTGCCATTACGCCGTCGCGCACTGAAGCTTTCTTT.

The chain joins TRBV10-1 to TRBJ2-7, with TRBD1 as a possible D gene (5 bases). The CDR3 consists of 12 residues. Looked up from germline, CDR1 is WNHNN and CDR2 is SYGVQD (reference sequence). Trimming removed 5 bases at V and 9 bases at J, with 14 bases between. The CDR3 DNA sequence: TGCGCCAGCAGTCCCGACACTCAGGGGCAGTACTTC. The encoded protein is CASSPDTQGQYF.

CDR3 DNA: TGTGCCAGCAGCCAAGGGCAGGGCAATCAGCCCCAGCATTTT. Translating it yields CASSQGQGNQPQHF. The V and J genes are TRBV3-1 (or the pseudogene TRBV3-2) and TRBJ1-5; no clear D gene. The CDR3 covers 14 residues. CDR1 LGHDT and CDR2 YNNKEL come from the germline V gene (reference sequence). V lost 1 base and J 2 bases, leaving 6 bases between the germline ends.

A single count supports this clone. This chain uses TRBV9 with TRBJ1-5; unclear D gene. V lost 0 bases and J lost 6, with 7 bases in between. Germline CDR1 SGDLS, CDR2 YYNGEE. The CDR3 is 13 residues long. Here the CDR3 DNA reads TGTGCCAGCAGCGTAGCGGAGCGTCAGCCCCAGCATTTT. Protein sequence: CASSVAERQPQHF.

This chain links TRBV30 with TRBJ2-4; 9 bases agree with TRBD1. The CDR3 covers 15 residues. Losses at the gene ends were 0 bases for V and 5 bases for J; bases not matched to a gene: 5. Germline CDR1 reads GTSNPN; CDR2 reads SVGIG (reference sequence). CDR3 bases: TGTGCCTGGAGTGTGGGACAGGGAGGCCAAAACATTCAGTACTTC. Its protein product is CAWSVGQGGQNIQYF.